Shown below are 21 T cell receptor beta chains from a single sample sequenced in a study of identical twins. TCRdb fed the 5' RACE reads into MiXCR, producing one record per CDR3 protein. The table has about 220,000 distinct CDR3 sequences, about 7.5% seen once. The sample was also linked to a second study, of yellow fever vaccine responses in identical twins.

Sequenced material: memory (CD45RO+) T cells sorted from blood. Source of these receptors: a woman aged 18 to 35 in good health.

There are many counts of this clonotype. V usage is TRBV18 and J usage is TRBJ2-2, with D perhaps matching TRBD1 (6 bases). Germline V lookup: CDR1 KGHSH, CDR2 LQKENI. V lost 0 bases and J lost 5, with 10 bases in between. This CDR3 region has 15 residues. CDR3 protein: CASSPPRGSTGELFF. The CDR3 bases are TGTGCCAGCTCACCACCCAGGGGAAGTACCGGGGAGCTGTTTTTT.

At least ten counts were recorded for this clonotype. This chain joins TRBV7-9 and TRBJ2-5; a possible D gene is TRBD1 (6 bases). The germline V gene has CDR1 SEHNR and CDR2 FQNEAQ (reference sequence). V lost 3 bases and J 1 base, leaving 12 bases between the germline ends. The CDR3 length is 15 residues. CDR3 coding DNA: TGTGCCAGCAGCTTCCAGGGGTCACCCCAAGAGACCCAGTACTTC. It encodes CASSFQGSPQETQYF.

This clonotype was found many times. The genes are TRBV4-3 and TRBJ2-6; 10 positions match TRBD1. V lost 0 bases and J lost 0; bases outside the gene matches: 8. Looked up from germline, CDR1 is LGHNA and CDR2 is YSLEER. The CDR3 is made up of 20 amino acids. The CDR3 bases are TGCGCCAGCAGCCAAGAGGGACAGGGGTCCCATTTCTCTGGGGCCAACGTCCTGACTTTC. This gives the protein CASSQEGQGSHFSGANVLTF.

This clonotype was counted ten times or more. V gene TRBV12-3 or TRBV12-4 combines with J gene TRBJ2-7, with TRBD1 identical over 7 bases. J was trimmed by 3 bases and V by 6 bases; bases with no gene match: 11. CDR3 length: 15 amino acids. The CDR3 bases are TGTGCCAGCAGCCCTGACAGGGCCGGGAACTACGAGCAGTACTTC. Translation: CASSPDRAGNYEQYF.

V gene TRBV28 combines with J gene TRBJ2-7, with TRBD1 matching 11 bases. The CDR3 contains 14 residues. Trimming removed 10 bases from V and 3 bases from J; junction bases left unmatched: 8. Germline V gene sequence: CDR1 MDHEN, CDR2 SYDVKM. The CDR3 spells CATTGTGGIYEQYF. In DNA form, the CDR3 reads TGTGCCACCACCGGGACAGGGGGTATCTACGAGCAGTACTTC.

This clonotype appeared many times. The V call is TRBV29-1, the J call TRBJ2-2; D is undetermined. The CDR3 has 13 residues. CDR1 is SQVTM, CDR2 ANQGSEA, per germline. V was clipped by 6 bases and J by 7 bases, with 15 bases between them. This CDR3 is CSVVGSYGGELFF. The CDR3 coding sequence is TGCAGCGTCGTCGGATCATATGGCGGGGAGCTGTTTTTT.

The chain combines TRBV7-2 with TRBJ2-7; 11 nucleotides line up with TRBD2. V lost 5 bases and J lost 6; bases outside the gene matches: 9. There are 15 residues in the CDR3. Germline values: CDR1 SGHTA, CDR2 FQGNSA. As DNA, the CDR3 is TGTGCCAGCAGCGCCTTGACTAGCGGGGTTTCCGAGCAGTACTTC. Translated, it gives CASSALTSGVSEQYF.

A few counts support this clonotype. The chain carries TRBV5-1 and TRBJ1-5; D perhaps matches TRBD1 (5 bases). CDR3 length equals 14 residues. V was cut by 1 base and J by 4 bases, with 9 bases left in between. Germline lookup yields CDR1 SGHRS and CDR2 YFSETQ. Here the CDR3 reads CASSLIPGNQPQHF. The CDR3 DNA reads TGCGCCAGCAGCTTGATCCCAGGGAATCAGCCCCAGCATTTT.

This clonotype has a count of ten or more. Its ends do not fully match the called genes, so a read error is possible. V gene TRBV20-1 combines with J gene TRBJ2-4, with D perhaps matching TRBD2 (6 bases). In germline, CDR1 is DFQATT, CDR2 SNEGSKA (reference sequence). The CDR3 has 11 residues. CDR3 nucleotide sequence: TGCAGAGCTAAGGCGGGGAACATTCAGTACTTC. This sequence encodes CRAKAGNIQYF.

Ten or more counts support this clonotype. The CDR3 sequence: CSVGQGAGEQYF. The CDR3 region has the DNA TGCAGCGTGGGACAGGGGGCGGGTGAGCAGTACTTC. V and J are TRBV29-1 and TRBJ2-7, with 12 bases fitting TRBD1. This CDR3 spans 12 amino acids. Germline V gene lookup returns CDR1 SQVTM and CDR2 ANQGSEA. Losses at the gene ends were 6 bases for V and 7 bases for J; bases not matched to a gene: 4.

This clonotype was picked up many times. The chain uses TRBV24-1 and TRBJ1-5, with D unclear. CDR1 and CDR2 (germline): KGHDR, SFDVKD. CDR3 size: 14 residues. The V and J ends lost 3 bases and 0 bases respectively, with 5 bases between them. This chain's CDR3 is CATSDPPSNQPQHF. For the CDR3, the DNA is TGTGCCACCAGTGATCCTCCTAGCAATCAGCCCCAGCATTTT.

This clonotype was seen at least ten times. The J gene is TRBJ2-5, the V gene TRBV20-1; D might be TRBD2 (6 bases). V was clipped by 0 bases and J by 5 bases, with 16 bases between them. Germline V lookup: CDR1 DFQATT, CDR2 SNEGSKA (reference sequence). CDR3 size: 15 residues. CDR3 residues: CSARERSRGRETQYF. The CDR3 DNA reads TGCAGTGCTAGAGAAAGGTCGCGGGGCCGCGAGACCCAGTACTTC.

CDR3 in DNA: TGCGCCAGCAGCCAACAACCCGGGACCGGGACCTACAATGAGCAGTTCTTC. It codes for CASSQQPGTGTYNEQFF. The chain links TRBV4-3 to TRBJ2-1, with D perhaps given as TRBD1 or TRBD2 (5 bases each). This CDR3 contains 17 residues. CDR1 and CDR2 from the germline V gene are LGHNA and YSLEER. V lost 2 bases, J lost 2 bases, and 16 bases lay in between.

This chain connects TRBV29-1 to TRBJ2-5, with D perhaps TRBD1 (6 bases). Trimming removed 3 bases from V and 5 bases from J, with 10 bases in between. Germline V gives CDR1 SQVTM, CDR2 ANQGSEA. The CDR3 runs to 12 residues. CDR3 DNA: TGCAGCGTTGAGGGGGCAGGGGAGACCCAGTACTTC. It codes for CSVEGAGETQYF. Based on the CDR3 plus reference TRBV29-1 and TRBJ2-5, the full variable domain is SAVISQKPSRDICQRGTSLTIQCQVDSQVTMMFWYRQQPGQSLTLIATANQGSEATYESGFVIDKFPISRPNLTFSTLTVSNMSPEDSSIYLCSVEGAGETQYFGPGTRLLVL.

This clonotype was found a few times. The chain couples TRBV20-1 to TRBJ2-2, with D maybe TRBD2 (5 bases). The germline V and J ends were trimmed by 6 bases and 7 bases, with 18 bases remaining between them. CDR1 is DFQATT and CDR2 is SNEGSKA in the germline V gene (reference sequence). The CDR3 is 14 residues long. CDR3 sequence: CSAAPQRAGGELFF. In DNA, the CDR3 is TGCAGTGCCGCACCCCAAAGGGCGGGCGGGGAGCTGTTTTTT.

This clonotype showed up just a few times. The V gene is TRBV4-2, the J gene TRBJ1-6; 7 bases line up with TRBD1. The CDR3 covers 16 residues. V shed 0 bases, J shed 10 bases, and the junction held 9 bases outside the gene matches. The germline V gene encodes CDR1 LGHNA and CDR2 YNFKEQ. Written as DNA, the CDR3 is TGTGCCAGCAGCCAAGATCTGGCAGGGGGTCGGTCACCCCTCCACTTT. It yields the protein CASSQDLAGGRSPLHF.

This clonotype was detected only a few times. The J gene is TRBJ2-2, the V gene TRBV5-4, with D unresolved. CDR1 SGHNT and CDR2 YYREEE come from the germline V gene (reference sequence). Trimming removed 5 bases at V and 3 bases at J, with 20 bases between. The CDR3 has 17 residues. The CDR3, as DNA: TGTGCCAGCAGTTTTCCTTGGGTGGTCCTACACACCGGGGAGCTGTTTTTT. Translated: CASSFPWVVLHTGELFF.

V gene TRBV20-1 combines with J gene TRBJ1-4; D gene uncertain. This CDR3 comprises 15 residues. Germline CDR1 is DFQATT and CDR2 is SNEGSKA (reference sequence). The V end was cut by 0 bases, the J end by 5 bases, with 13 bases between. CDR3 in DNA: TGCAGTGCTAGAGATCTTAGGTCCTCCAATGAAAAACTGTTTTTT. This encodes CSARDLRSSNEKLFF.

The chain recombines TRBV6-4 with TRBJ2-1; TRBD2 might be the D (6 bases). Per germline, CDR1 MRHNA and CDR2 SNTAGT. This CDR3 has 14 amino acids. V was shortened by 0 bases and J by 9 bases, with 12 bases between the two germline ends. The CDR3 nucleotides read TGTGCCAGCAGTGACTCAGGAGGGTCGAGTGAGCAGTTCTTC. This codes for CASSDSGGSSEQFF.

This clonotype turned up a few times. In DNA, the CDR3 is TGTACCATCAGTTTAGCGGGACGATCCGGGGCCCCCTCGGAGACCCAGTACTTC. It codes for CTISLAGRSGAPSETQYF. V is TRBV12-3 or TRBV12-4 and J is TRBJ2-5; 8 nucleotides line up with TRBD2. The CDR3 loop spans 18 amino acids.

The chain uses TRBV2 and TRBJ1-3; D is unresolved. V was cut by 6 bases and J by 4 bases, with 10 bases left in between. The germline gives CDR1 SNHLY, CDR2 FYNNEI. The CDR3 sequence is 13 residues long. The CDR3 bases are TGTGCCAGCAGCACTTTACTAGGAAACACCATATATTTT. Its translation: CASSTLLGNTIYF.